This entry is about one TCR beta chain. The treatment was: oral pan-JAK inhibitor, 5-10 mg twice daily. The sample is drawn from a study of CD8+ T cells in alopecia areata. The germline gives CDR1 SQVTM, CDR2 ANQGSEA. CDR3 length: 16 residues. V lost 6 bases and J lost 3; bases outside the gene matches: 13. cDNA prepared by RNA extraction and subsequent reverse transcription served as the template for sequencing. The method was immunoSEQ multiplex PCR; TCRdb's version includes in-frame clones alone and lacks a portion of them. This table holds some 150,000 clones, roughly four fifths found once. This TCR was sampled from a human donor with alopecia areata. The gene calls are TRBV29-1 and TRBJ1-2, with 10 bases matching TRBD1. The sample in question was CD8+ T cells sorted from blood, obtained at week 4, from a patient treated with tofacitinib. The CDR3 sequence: CSVYVPGQGLDYGYTF. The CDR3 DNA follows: TGCAGCGTCTACGTCCCGGGACAGGGGCTGGACTATGGCTACACCTTC.